The 27 T cell receptor beta chains presented below share a single source sample, sequenced in a study of control samples from healthy donors and cancer patients. Measured with immunoSEQ multiplex PCR; TCRdb has only the in-frame clones, and not every one. Of 70,000 to 80,000 clones in the sample, roughly nine tenths were seen once. The sequenced material came from blood. The receptors here all came from a woman aged 45-59 years in good health.

This CDR3 is CASSLVLQGGETQYF. The DNA of the CDR3 is TGTGCCAGCAGCTTAGTCCTCCAGGGAGGGGAGACCCAGTACTTC. The rearrangement joins TRBV7-2 to TRBJ2-5; TRBD2 matches at 7 bases. The CDR3 consists of 15 residues. Germline trimming cut 1 base from V and 5 bases from J; bases unmatched to any gene: 7. In germline, CDR1 is SGHTA, CDR2 FQGNSA. Together with reference TRBV7-2 and TRBJ2-5, the CDR3 gives the full variable domain: GAGVSQSPSNKVTEKGKDVELRCDPISGHTALYWYRQSLGQGLEFLIYFQGNSAPDKSGLPSDRFSAERTGGSVSTLTIQRTQQEDSAVYLCASSLVLQGGETQYFGPGTRLLVL.

The V and J genes are TRBV2 and TRBJ1-4, with unresolved D. With 2 bases removed from V and 0 bases from J, the gap between germline ends came to 13 bases. The V gene's germline CDR1 is SNHLY and CDR2 FYNNEI. This CDR3 is built from 17 residues. The CDR3 nucleotides are TGTGCCAGCAGTGAACGGAGGCGCTCCACAACTAATGAAAAACTGTTTTTT. Translation: CASSERRRSTTNEKLFF.

A few counts support this clone. The chain joins TRBV5-6 to TRBJ2-7; TRBD2 is a possible D gene (5 bases). The V gene lost 4 bases and the J gene lost 1 base, with 15 bases spanning the gap. In germline, CDR1 is SGHDT, CDR2 YYEEEE. CDR3 length: 15 residues. The CDR3: CASSLMGAPSYEQYF. Written as DNA, the CDR3 is TGTGCCAGCAGCCTGATGGGAGCACCTTCCTACGAGCAGTACTTC.

The J gene is TRBJ2-1, the V gene TRBV9; D ambiguous. V lost 1 base and J lost 6, with 17 bases in between. The CDR3 covers 16 residues. Germline-derived CDR1 and CDR2 are SGDLS and YYNGEE. The CDR3 loop is CASSVSGLPPGNEQFF. CDR3 sequence (DNA): TGTGCCAGCAGCGTATCGGGTCTCCCCCCGGGCAATGAGCAGTTCTTC.

This clone was recorded a few times. The rearrangement uses TRBV7-2 and TRBJ2-2; possible D gene TRBD1, 5 bases. The CDR3 consists of 15 residues. Germline V gene data show CDR1 as SGHTA and CDR2 as FQGNSA. Trimming left V 0 bases short and J 4 bases short, with 9 bases between. CDR3 coding DNA: TGTGCCAGCAGCTTAGCGTCTCAGGGCACCGGGGAGCTGTTTTTT. Translation gives CASSLASQGTGELFF.

The genes are TRBV7-9 and TRBJ2-1, with D maybe TRBD1 (5 bases). Germline-derived CDR1 and CDR2 are SEHNR and FQNEAQ (reference sequence). The ends were cut back, 6 bases at V and 5 bases at J, with 11 bases in the middle. The CDR3 is 13 residues long. The CDR3 here is CASSPDSNNEQFF. CDR3 in DNA: TGTGCCAGCAGTCCCGACAGTAACAATGAGCAGTTCTTC.

V and J are TRBV6-2 or TRBV6-3 and TRBJ1-2, with TRBD1 matching 9 bases. CDR3 size: 14 residues. With V trimmed by 5 bases and J by 2 bases, 3 bases remained unmatched. The germline CDR1 and CDR2 sequences are MNHEY and SVGEGT. CDR3 region: CASSRTGENYGYTF. The CDR3 DNA is TGTGCCAGCAGTAGGACAGGGGAGAACTATGGCTACACCTTC.

This chain joins TRBV4-2 and TRBJ2-1; 7 bases align to TRBD1. The germline V gene has CDR1 LGHNA and CDR2 YNFKEQ. V gave up 1 base and J gave up 10 bases; unmatched junction bases: 7. This CDR3 region has 14 residues. This CDR3 reads CASSQGQGREEQFF. The CDR3 DNA follows: TGTGCCAGCAGCCAAGGACAGGGTCGGGAAGAGCAGTTCTTC.

The chain uses TRBV6-5 and TRBJ1-1; 7 bases are shared with TRBD1. The germline gives CDR1 MNHEY, CDR2 SVGAGI. J lost 8 bases, V lost 6 bases, and 6 bases had no gene match. The CDR3 runs 12 residues. CDR3 amino acids: CASSYRGVEAFF. The CDR3 DNA reads as TGTGCCAGCAGCTACAGGGGAGTCGAAGCTTTCTTT.

Only a few counts were recorded for this clone. The chain employs TRBV6-1 and TRBJ1-5, with D unclear. The germline V gene encodes CDR1 MNHNS and CDR2 SASEGT. V lost 4 bases and J lost 0, with 13 bases in between. CDR3 length: 16 amino acids. For the CDR3, the DNA is TGTGCCAGCAGTGGGAGTTCAGAACCTAGCAATCAGCCCCAGCATTTT. Amino acid sequence: CASSGSSEPSNQPQHF.

This clone has just a few counts. This rearrangement joins TRBV28 to TRBJ2-7, with 9 positions matching TRBD1. The CDR3 contains 13 residues. Germline values: CDR1 MDHEN, CDR2 SYDVKM. After removal of 8 bases from V and 4 bases from J, the junction contained 6 bases not matched to a gene. The CDR3 nucleotides read TGTGCCAGCGCCGGGACAGGGTATTACGAGCAGTACTTC. This gives the protein CASAGTGYYEQYF.

V and J are TRBV6-1 and TRBJ1-5, with D unresolved. This CDR3 spans 16 amino acids. From germline, CDR1 is MNHNS and CDR2 SASEGT. Trimming left V 1 base short and J 2 bases short, with 12 bases between. The CDR3 reads CASSEVRGRGNQPQHF. CDR3 sequence (DNA): TGTGCCAGCAGTGAAGTGCGGGGTAGGGGCAATCAGCCCCAGCATTTT.

The chain uses TRBV11-2 and TRBJ2-2; tentatively, D is TRBD1 or TRBD2 (5 bases each). CDR1 and CDR2 (germline): SGHAT, FQNNGV. The CDR3 has 14 amino acids. The V and J ends lost 3 bases and 6 bases respectively, with 11 bases between them. CDR3 region: CASSFRPGPGELFF. In DNA, the CDR3 is TGTGCCAGCAGCTTCCGACCGGGGCCCGGGGAGCTGTTTTTT.

The chain employs TRBV24-1 and TRBJ2-2; D gene uncertain. The CDR3 is 14 amino acids. Deletions cut 2 bases from V and 2 bases from J, with 5 bases between. Germline CDR1 and CDR2: KGHDR and SFDVKD. The CDR3 nucleotides read TGTGCCACCAGTGATTACAGAAACACCGGGGAGCTGTTTTTT. This sequence encodes CATSDYRNTGELFF.

Only one count was recorded for this clone. This chain links TRBV6-5 with TRBJ1-1, with D perhaps matching TRBD1 (6 bases). The CDR3 is 13 residues long. V was pared by 11 bases and J by 4 bases, with 17 bases between. Germline V lookup: CDR1 MNHEY, CDR2 SVGAGI. CDR3 loop: CAGRKGGATEAFF. CDR3 DNA: TGTGCCGGGAGAAAGGGGGGTGCCACTGAAGCTTTCTTT.

This clone appeared once. The V and J genes are TRBV19 and TRBJ1-2, with D unclear. The CDR3 totals 13 residues. V was cut by 3 bases and J by 5 bases, with 10 bases left in between. In germline, CDR1 is LNHDA, CDR2 SQIVND (reference sequence). The CDR3 protein is CASSMVELYGYTF. CDR3 DNA sequence: TGTGCCAGTAGTATGGTAGAACTATATGGCTACACCTTC.

The V call is TRBV2, the J call TRBJ2-2; D uncertain. This CDR3 spans 12 amino acids. Germline lookup yields CDR1 SNHLY and CDR2 FYNNEI. V lost 3 bases and J lost 12, with 11 bases in between. CDR3 nucleotide sequence: TGTGCCAGCAGTGAGAGTGAAGAGAAGCTGTTTTTT. Its protein product is CASSESEEKLFF.

The rearrangement links TRBV28 to TRBJ2-4, with TRBD1 as a possible D gene (6 bases). Germline-derived CDR1 and CDR2 are MDHEN and SYDVKM. The CDR3 spans 15 residues. V was cut by 2 bases and J by 0 bases, with 8 bases left in between. CDR3 in amino acids: CASSLRGSAKNIQYF. The CDR3 nucleotides are TGTGCCAGCAGTTTAAGGGGGTCAGCCAAAAACATTCAGTACTTC.

The chain recombines TRBV28 with TRBJ2-1; TRBD2 might be the D (5 bases). This CDR3 is 14 amino acids long. Trimming cost V 1 base and J 8 bases, with 12 bases left between them. CDR1 and CDR2 (germline): MDHEN, SYDVKM. As DNA, the CDR3 is TGTGCCAGCAGTTTATTCGCTAGCCTCCATGAGCAGTTCTTC. Translating it yields CASSLFASLHEQFF.

V usage is TRBV2 and J usage is TRBJ2-3, with a possible D match to TRBD2 (5 bases). CDR1 is SNHLY, CDR2 FYNNEI, per germline. V was trimmed by 4 bases and J by 4 bases, leaving 15 bases between them. This CDR3 spans 15 amino acids. The CDR3 region is CASSVLASKPDTQYF. The CDR3 DNA reads TGTGCCAGCAGTGTTCTAGCCTCGAAGCCAGATACGCAGTATTTT.

Details on this clone: Other DNA sequences from this sample encode an identical CDR3 as well. This rearrangement joins TRBV29-1 to TRBJ2-6, with a possible D match to TRBD2 (5 bases). CDR3 length: 15 amino acids. Germline V lookup: CDR1 SQVTM, CDR2 ANQGSEA. Trimming stripped 4 bases from V and 0 bases from J, with 10 bases between. The CDR3 is CSVGLGGSGANVLTF. The DNA of the CDR3 is TGCAGCGTTGGGTTAGGAGGCTCTGGGGCCAACGTCCTGACTTTC. Supplemented by reference TRBV29-1 and TRBJ2-6, the full variable domain reads SAVISQKPSRDICQRGTSLTIQCQVDSQVTMMFWYRQQPGQSLTLIATANQGSEATYESGFVIDKFPISRPNLTFSTLTVSNMSPEDSSIYLCSVGLGGSGANVLTFGAGSRLTVL.

The genes are TRBV11-2 and TRBJ2-2, with D uncertain. V was trimmed by 4 bases and J by 1 base, leaving 10 bases between them. Germline lookup yields CDR1 SGHAT and CDR2 FQNNGV. This CDR3 comprises 15 residues. CDR3 region: CASSSPPVNTGELFF. CDR3 in DNA: TGTGCCAGCAGCTCGCCCCCCGTGAACACCGGGGAGCTGTTTTTT.

This chain uses TRBV28 with TRBJ2-1, with 12 bases fitting TRBD2. The CDR3 runs 17 residues. V trimming: 4 bases; J trimming: 2 bases; junction bases outside the gene matches: 6. CDR1 is MDHEN, CDR2 SYDVKM, per germline. CDR3 loop: CASSSSGLAGPYNEQFF. The DNA of the CDR3 is TGTGCCAGCAGTTCCTCCGGACTAGCGGGACCCTACAATGAGCAGTTCTTC.

V is TRBV5-1 and J is TRBJ2-5; D could derive from TRBD1 or TRBD2 (6 bases each). This CDR3 has 15 residues. The germline CDR1 and CDR2 sequences are SGHRS and YFSETQ. V was clipped by 4 bases and J by 7 bases, with 20 bases between them. The CDR3 nucleotides are TGCGCCAGCAGCCAGGGGACCGGGGAGGTAGGGACCCAGTACTTC. It yields the protein CASSQGTGEVGTQYF.

This clone was recorded once. The rearrangement joins TRBV5-8 to TRBJ2-1; TRBD2 might be the D (6 bases). This CDR3 comprises 15 residues. V lost 2 bases to trimming and J lost 6 bases, with 15 bases between them. Germline CDR1 is SGHTS and CDR2 is YDEGEE. DNA for the CDR3: TGTGCCAGCAGCTTCCGACTAGGATCGCTCAATGAGCAGTTCTTC. Translated: CASSFRLGSLNEQFF.

The rearrangement joins TRBV10-3 to TRBJ2-1; 7 positions match TRBD2. The CDR3 spans 16 residues. Germline CDR1 is ENHRY and CDR2 is SYGVKD. V was clipped by 8 bases and J by 7 bases; unmatched bases: 17. This CDR3 is CAIARVSGGRVNEQFF. CDR3 nucleotides: TGTGCCATCGCGCGCGTCTCGGGCGGGAGAGTTAATGAGCAGTTCTTC.

V usage is TRBV28 and J usage is TRBJ1-2; D is perhaps TRBD1 (6 bases). Trimming took off 7 bases at V and 6 bases at J, with 12 bases between the two ends. Germline V gene lookup returns CDR1 MDHEN and CDR2 SYDVKM. The CDR3 totals 12 residues. Written as DNA, the CDR3 is TGTGCCAGCAACGTCCGGGGGCATGGCTACACCTTC. Its protein is CASNVRGHGYTF.